The TCR beta chain described here comes from a study of radiotherapy plus CTLA-4 blockade in lung cancer. The assay was immunoSEQ multiplex PCR, and TCRdb's table has in-frame clones only and misses some. In the table there are nearly 95,000 clones, 80% to 85% of which are singletons. Notes on the study in general: In blood, after radiotherapy plus ipilimumab, tumor-derived TCR clones expanded.

On this clone: What it binds is unknown.

Germline CDR1 is LNHDA and CDR2 is SQIVND (reference sequence). CDR3 length equals 15 residues. The germline V and J ends were trimmed by 6 bases and 5 bases, with 17 bases remaining between them. The genes are TRBV19 and TRBJ2-1; D tentatively reads TRBD1 or TRBD2 (5 bases each). This receptor was taken from a human donor with non-small cell lung cancer that progressed on radiotherapy plus ipilimumab. Material: peripheral blood, obtained from a patient treated with radiotherapy plus ipilimumab. The CDR3 DNA is TGTGCCAGTAGCTCCGGGGACCCCAGGCACAATGAGCAGTTCTTC. Its protein is CASSSGDPRHNEQFF.